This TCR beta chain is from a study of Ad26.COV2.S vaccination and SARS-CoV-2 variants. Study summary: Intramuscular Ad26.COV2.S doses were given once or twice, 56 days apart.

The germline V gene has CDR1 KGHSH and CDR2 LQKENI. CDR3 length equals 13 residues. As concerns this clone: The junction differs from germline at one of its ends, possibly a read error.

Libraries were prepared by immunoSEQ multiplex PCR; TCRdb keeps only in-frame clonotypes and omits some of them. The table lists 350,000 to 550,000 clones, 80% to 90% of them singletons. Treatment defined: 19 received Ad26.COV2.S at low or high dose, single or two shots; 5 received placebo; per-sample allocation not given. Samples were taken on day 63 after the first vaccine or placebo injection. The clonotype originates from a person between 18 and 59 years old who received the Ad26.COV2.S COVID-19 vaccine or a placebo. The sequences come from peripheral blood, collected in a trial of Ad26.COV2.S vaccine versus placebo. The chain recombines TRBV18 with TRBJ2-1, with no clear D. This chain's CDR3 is CASSPPSYDEQFF. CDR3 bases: TGTGCCAGCTCACCACCTAGCTACGATGAGCAGTTCTTC.